Given below is one T cell receptor (beta chain) in context. The CDR3 length is 13 residues. Trimming left V 10 bases short and J 5 bases short, with 18 bases between. Per germline, CDR1 MNHEY and CDR2 SVGAGI. Original analysis: Reference gene primer amplification gave nucleated cell count estimates. The protocol was immunoSEQ multiplex PCR, while the TCRdb copy is restricted to in-frame clones and leaves out a portion. V, J and clone size are those of that table, while D and trimming were read from the DNA. The table shows about 140,000 clones, with around 84% occurring only once. The data originate from a study of blood T cell repertoires in COVID-19. The overall study: From T cells, B-cell-depleted T cells, or PBMCs came the material, which was cDNA or gDNA.

The chain uses TRBV6-5 and TRBJ2-7; D is ambiguous. Sequences were obtained from peripheral blood. The source is a man aged 60-69 years with active or convalescent COVID-19. The CDR3 is CATTKKEKDEQYF. DNA of the CDR3: TGTGCCACCACAAAAAAGGAGAAGGACGAGCAGTACTTC.